The rows below give T cell receptor beta chains drawn from one sample of a study of T cell responses to AZD1222 COVID-19 vaccine. Using immunoSEQ multiplex PCR, the repertoire was profiled, and TCRdb retains in-frame clones only, with some absent. The sample shows more than 70,000 clones, approximately 90% of them seen only once. This specimen consisted of peripheral blood, obtained 28 days after the second AZD1222 dose. These receptors came from an adult who received the AZD1222 COVID-19 vaccine. Both conserved end residues are part of each CDR3. D genes are given only for firm matches. The size of a clone is reported for some rows only, either as once, few or many, or as a class for expanded clones.

cdr3_length | j_call | v_call | clone_size | d_call | cdr3_aa | cdr3_nt
12 | TRBJ2-2 | TRBV24-1 | once | - | CATSDINGELFF | TGTGCCACCAGTGACATTAACGGGGAGCTGTTTTTT
16 | TRBJ1-2 | TRBV28 | - | - | CASSLLVFDETDGYTF | TGTGCCAGCAGTCTTCTCGTATTCGATGAAACGGATGGCTACACCTTC
13 | TRBJ2-7 | TRBV13 | - | - | CASSEGSSKGQYF | TGTGCCAGCAGCGAAGGGTCTAGTAAGGGGCAGTACTTC
15 | TRBJ2-1 | TRBV3-1/TRBV3-2 | - | TRBD2 | CASSQGLAASNEQFF | TGTGCCAGCAGCCAAGGGCTAGCGGCCTCCAATGAGCAGTTCTTC
15 | TRBJ2-1 | TRBV9 | - | - | CASSASGDPYNEQFF | TGTGCCAGCAGCGCCTCGGGGGACCCCTACAATGAGCAGTTCTTC
17 | TRBJ2-5 | TRBV7-9 | few | TRBD2 | CASSLARAGGLGETQYF | TGTGCCAGCAGCTTAGCGCGAGCGGGAGGGCTGGGTGAGACCCAGTACTTC
16 | TRBJ2-7 | TRBV7-9 | - | - | CASSSPDRLPTYEQYF | TGTGCCAGCAGCTCTCCCGACAGGCTTCCTACCTACGAGCAGTACTTC
14 | TRBJ2-6 | TRBV5-1 | - | - | CASDSFSGANVLTF | TGCGCCAGCGACTCCTTCTCTGGGGCCAACGTCCTGACTTTC
15 | TRBJ2-7 | TRBV5-8 | once | TRBD1 | CASSQTGVGPYEQYF | TGTGCCAGCAGCCAAACAGGGGTCGGACCCTACGAGCAGTACTTC
13 | TRBJ2-1 | TRBV12-3/TRBV12-4 | - | - | CASSIVDGDEQFF | TGTGCCAGCAGCATCGTAGACGGGGATGAGCAGTTCTTC
15 | TRBJ2-1 | TRBV27 | - | - | CASKVGPSSYNEQFF | TGTGCCAGCAAGGTGGGACCGAGCTCCTACAATGAGCAGTTCTTC
17 | TRBJ1-5 | TRBV24-1 | - | TRBD1 | CATSDGTELYSNQPQHF | TGTGCCACCAGTGATGGGACAGAACTCTATAGCAATCAGCCCCAGCATTTT
15 | TRBJ2-5 | TRBV6-2/TRBV6-3 | - | - | CASSYSGSGGETQYF | TGTGCCAGCAGTTACTCCGGCTCTGGGGGAGAGACCCAGTACTTC
14 | TRBJ2-1 | TRBV29-1 | - | - | CSVWQGPSYNEQFF | TGCAGCGTGTGGCAGGGTCCCTCCTACAATGAGCAGTTCTTC
13 | TRBJ2-7 | TRBV6-1 | - | - | CASSYSTTPEQYF | TGTGCCAGCAGTTATTCGACTACCCCGGAGCAGTACTTC
14 | TRBJ1-2 | TRBV28 | - | - | CASSSGRGAYGYTF | TGTGCCAGCAGTTCAGGGAGGGGGGCCTATGGCTACACCTTC
14 | TRBJ1-1 | TRBV10-3 | once | TRBD1 | CAIRQGRLNTEAFF | TGTGCCATCAGACAGGGGCGCCTAAACACTGAAGCTTTCTTT
15 | TRBJ2-3 | TRBV7-3 | - | - | CASSPFGGGGDTQYF | TGTGCCAGCAGCCCCTTCGGAGGGGGCGGAGATACGCAGTATTTT
14 | TRBJ2-2 | TRBV27 | - | - | CASSLPPSTGELFF | TGTGCCAGCAGTTTGCCTCCTAGCACCGGGGAGCTGTTTTTT
11 | TRBJ1-2 | TRBV5-1 | - | - | CASSSGQGYTF | TGCGCCAGCAGCTCGGGACAAGGCTACACCTTC
14 | TRBJ2-2 | TRBV3-1/TRBV3-2 | - | TRBD2 | CASSHGTSTGELFF | TGTGCCAGCAGCCATGGGACTAGCACCGGGGAGCTGTTTTTT
18 | TRBJ2-6 | TRBV27 | - | TRBD1 | CASSGRQGASSGANVLTF | TGTGCCAGCAGTGGCAGACAGGGGGCGAGCTCTGGGGCCAACGTCCTGACTTTC
14 | TRBJ1-4 | TRBV2 | - | - | CASRAGGANEKLFF | TGTGCCAGCAGGGCCGGGGGAGCTAATGAAAAACTGTTTTTT
13 | TRBJ2-7 | TRBV5-1 | once | - | CASSLAGNYEQYF | TGCGCCAGCAGCTTGGCCGGAAACTACGAGCAGTACTTC
14 | TRBJ2-2 | TRBV6-5 | - | TRBD2 | CASNPTSGAGELFF | TGTGCCAGCAACCCGACTAGCGGGGCCGGGGAGCTGTTTTTT
14 | TRBJ2-3 | TRBV29-1 | - | TRBD2 | CSVGLAGETDTQYF | TGCAGCGTTGGGCTAGCGGGAGAAACAGATACGCAGTATTTT
12 | TRBJ1-2 | TRBV5-4 | - | - | CASSLVGYGYTF | TGTGCCAGCAGCTTGGTGGGCTATGGCTACACCTTC
13 | TRBJ1-1 | TRBV5-8 | once | - | CASRGEMNTEAFF | TGTGCCAGCAGGGGGGAAATGAACACTGAAGCTTTCTTT
15 | TRBJ1-1 | TRBV19 | - | - | CASTAGTYLNTEAFF | TGTGCCAGTACCGCCGGGACATACCTGAACACTGAAGCTTTCTTT
10 | TRBJ2-7 | TRBV29-1 | once | TRBD1 | CSGRDSEQYF | TGCAGCGGACGGGACAGCGAGCAGTACTTC
13 | TRBJ2-5 | TRBV7-3 | - | - | CASGYRGGETQYF | TGTGCCAGCGGTTACCGGGGTGGCGAGACCCAGTACTTC
14 | TRBJ1-1 | TRBV2 | - | - | CASARGAMNTEAFF | TGTGCCAGCGCCCGGGGCGCCATGAACACTGAAGCTTTCTTT
16 | TRBJ2-2 | TRBV9 | - | TRBD2 | CASSVGLAEYTGELFF | TGTGCCAGCAGCGTTGGTCTAGCGGAGTACACCGGGGAGCTGTTTTTT
16 | TRBJ2-7 | TRBV7-9 | - | - | CASSPSGGLIYVKQYF | TGTGCCAGCAGTCCCTCGGGCGGCTTAATTTACGTCAAGCAGTACTTC
13 | TRBJ1-4 | TRBV2 | - | - | CASSEALNEKLFF | TGTGCCAGCAGTGAAGCTCTAAATGAAAAACTGTTTTTT
13 | TRBJ2-7 | TRBV7-9 | - | - | CASSLSGGAEQYF | TGTGCCAGCAGCTTATCAGGGGGGGCCGAGCAGTACTTC
14 | TRBJ1-2 | TRBV5-1 | - | - | CASSLDPIGYGYTF | TGCGCCAGCAGCTTGGACCCGATCGGCTATGGCTACACCTTC
14 | TRBJ1-3 | TRBV28 | - | - | CASSLGLIGNTIYF | TGTGCCAGCAGTTTGGGTCTAATTGGAAACACCATATATTTT
14 | TRBJ1-6 | TRBV19 | - | - | CASSMGGDNSPLHF | TGTGCCAGTAGTATGGGGGGTGATAATTCACCCCTCCACTTT
13 | TRBJ2-2 | TRBV9 | - | TRBD2 | CASSAGAAGELFF | TGTGCCAGTTCTGCGGGAGCGGCCGGGGAGCTGTTTTTT
20 | TRBJ1-1 | TRBV6-1 | once | - | CASSARPRGGAMLKYTEAFF | TGTGCCAGCAGTGCCCGTCCCCGTGGGGGGGCAATGCTTAAGTACACTGAAGCTTTCTTT
14 | TRBJ1-6 | TRBV2 | - | TRBD1 | CASSVAGGNSPLHF | TGTGCCAGCAGTGTTGCAGGGGGTAATTCACCCCTCCACTTT
14 | TRBJ2-7 | TRBV29-1 | - | - | CSVLQGGKLVEQYF | TGCAGCGTCCTACAGGGCGGAAAACTGGTCGAGCAGTACTTC
16 | TRBJ1-6 | TRBV6-5 | - | TRBD1 | CASSYSVQGARSPLHF | TGTGCCAGCAGTTACTCGGTTCAGGGGGCGAGGTCACCCCTCCACTTT
14 | TRBJ2-5 | TRBV5-1 | - | - | CASSAGQNQETQYF | TGCGCCAGCAGCGCCGGACAGAACCAAGAGACCCAGTACTTC